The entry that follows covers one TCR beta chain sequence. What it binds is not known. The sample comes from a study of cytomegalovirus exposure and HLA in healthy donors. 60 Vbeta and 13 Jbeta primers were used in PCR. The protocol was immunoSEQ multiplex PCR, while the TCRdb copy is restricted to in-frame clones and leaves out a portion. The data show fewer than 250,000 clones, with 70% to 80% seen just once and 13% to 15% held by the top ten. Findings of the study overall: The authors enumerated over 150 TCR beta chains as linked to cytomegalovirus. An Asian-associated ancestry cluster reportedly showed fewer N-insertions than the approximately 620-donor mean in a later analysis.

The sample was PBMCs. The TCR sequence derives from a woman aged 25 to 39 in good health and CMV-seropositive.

The CDR3 DNA follows: TGTGCCAGCAGCTACAGACAGCTAGCGGAGGGGGGATTCTACGAGCAGTACTTC. Its protein product is CASSYRQLAEGGFYEQYF. The J gene is TRBJ2-7, the V gene TRBV4-2; a possible D gene is TRBD2 (7 bases). V lost 5 bases and J lost 3, with 26 bases in between. In germline, CDR1 is LGHNA, CDR2 YNFKEQ. The CDR3 extends over 18 amino acids.